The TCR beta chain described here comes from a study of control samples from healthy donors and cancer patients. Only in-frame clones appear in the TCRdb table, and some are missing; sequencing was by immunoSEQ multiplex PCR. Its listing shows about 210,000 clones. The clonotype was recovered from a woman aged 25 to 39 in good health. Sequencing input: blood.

The CDR3 DNA is TGTGCCAGCAGCGAGGGTAGCAATCAGCCCCAGCATTTT. It specifies CASSEGSNQPQHF. The rearrangement uses TRBV9 and TRBJ1-5, with unresolved D. Germline V gene data show CDR1 as SGDLS and CDR2 as YYNGEE. The V and J ends lost 3 bases and 0 bases respectively, with 4 bases between them. The CDR3 totals 13 residues.